These 7 T cell receptor beta chains came from one sample sequenced in a study of CD8+CD57+ T cells in acquired aplastic anemia. An expansion of CD8+CD57+ cells by flow cytometry had been shown in patients chosen for sequencing. Using genomic DNA as the template, TCR beta VDJ and CDR3 profiling was carried out. TCRdb reprocessed the reads with MiXCR, giving one entry per CDR3 protein. The profile covers about 98,000 distinct CDR3 sequences, with around 62% appearing a single time and around three fifths taken by the ten largest. The material sequenced was sorted CD4+, CD8+, or CD8+CD57+ T cells (not recorded which) from PBMCs. These receptors all stem from a human donor with aplastic anemia.

The V gene is TRBV2, the J gene TRBJ1-3, with 10 bases that match TRBD1. The CDR3 sequence is 15 residues long. Germline loops: CDR1 SNHLY, CDR2 FYNNEI. V shed 4 bases, J shed 2 bases, and the junction held 2 bases outside the gene matches. This CDR3 is CASSAGTGAGNTIYF. Written as DNA, the CDR3 is TGTGCCAGCAGTGCCGGGACAGGGGCTGGAAACACCATATATTTT.

The chain's CDR3 is CSARSSTEQFF. In nucleotides, the CDR3 is TGCAGTGCAAGAAGCAGCACTGAGCAGTTCTTC. This chain joins TRBV20-1 and TRBJ2-1; no reliable D call. Germline V gene data show CDR1 as DFQATT and CDR2 as SNEGSKA (reference sequence). Trimming removed 6 bases from V and 9 bases from J, with 12 bases in between. The CDR3 is 11 amino acids.

With respect to this clonotype: A much bigger clone sits one base away, suggesting this may be a read error. This chain joins TRBV19 and TRBJ2-1; D is perhaps TRBD1 (5 bases). This CDR3 spans 13 amino acids. V was trimmed by 9 bases and J by 10 bases, leaving 19 bases between them. The V gene's germline CDR1 is LNHDA and CDR2 SQIVND (reference sequence). DNA of the CDR3: TGTGCCAGCAGCCCGACCCAGGGCGCCGAGCAGTTCTTC. Amino acid sequence: CASSPTQGAEQFF.

The gene calls are TRBV2 and TRBJ1-4; possibly TRBD1 for D (5 bases). There are 15 residues in the CDR3. Trimming pared 8 bases from V and 3 bases from J, leaving 16 bases between. The germline V gene encodes CDR1 SNHLY and CDR2 FYNNEI. The CDR3 here is CASRREGSPNEKLFF. CDR3 sequence (DNA): TGTGCCAGCCGAAGGGAGGGGTCACCTAATGAAAAACTGTTTTTT.

The chain combines TRBV5-1 with TRBJ2-7; D unresolved. Trimming cost V 2 bases and J 4 bases, with 10 bases left between them. CDR3 size: 13 residues. The germline gives CDR1 SGHRS, CDR2 YFSETQ. The DNA of the CDR3 is TGCGCCAGCAGCTTTGTAGGGAAATACGAGCAGTACTTC. Its protein is CASSFVGKYEQYF.

This chain connects TRBV20-1 to TRBJ2-7, with no clear D. CDR1 and CDR2 from the germline V gene are DFQATT and SNEGSKA (reference sequence). CDR3 length: 14 residues. The ends were cut back, 6 bases at V and 0 bases at J, with 15 bases in the middle. The CDR3 DNA sequence: TGCAGTGCCAAGGGCGCCCCGTTCTCCTACGAGCAGTACTTC. It translates to CSAKGAPFSYEQYF.

This sequence joins TRBV20-1 and TRBJ2-3; TRBD2 is a possible D gene (5 bases). V lost 8 bases to trimming and J lost 1 base, with 13 bases between them. Germline lookup yields CDR1 DFQATT and CDR2 SNEGSKA (reference sequence). The CDR3 has 13 residues. Written as DNA, the CDR3 is TGCAGTAGACGCGGGCTCGGCACAGATACGCAGTATTTT. This sequence encodes CSRRGLGTDTQYF.